The clone carrying this TCR beta chain turned up a few times. These data come from a study of T cell changes during pregnancy in multiple sclerosis. Method: immunoSEQ multiplex PCR; TCRdb's copy keeps in-frame clones and lacks some. The data contain 18,000 or so clones, approximately 87% of them singletons. CDR1 and CDR2 from the germline V gene are MRHNA and SNTAGT. J gave up 6 bases and V 2 bases, and 4 bases lay outside the gene matches. This CDR3 has 14 amino acids. The J gene is TRBJ2-3, the V gene TRBV6-4, with 8 nucleotides matching TRBD2. This sample comprised CD8+ T cells from peripheral blood mononuclear cells, obtained in the third trimester of pregnancy. This TCR came from a female donor in good health, enrolled as a control in a pregnancy study. The CDR3 loop is CASSDQAGADTQYF. CDR3 DNA: TGTGCCAGCAGTGACCAAGCGGGGGCGGATACGCAGTATTTT.